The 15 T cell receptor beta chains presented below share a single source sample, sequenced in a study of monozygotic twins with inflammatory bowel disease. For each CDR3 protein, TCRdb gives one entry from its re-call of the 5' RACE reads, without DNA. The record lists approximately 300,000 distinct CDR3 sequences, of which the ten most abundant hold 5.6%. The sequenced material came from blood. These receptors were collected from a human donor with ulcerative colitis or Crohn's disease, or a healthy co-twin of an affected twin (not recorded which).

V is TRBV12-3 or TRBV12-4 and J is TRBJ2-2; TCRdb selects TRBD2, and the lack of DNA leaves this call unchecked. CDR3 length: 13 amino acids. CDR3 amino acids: CASRAREIGELFF.

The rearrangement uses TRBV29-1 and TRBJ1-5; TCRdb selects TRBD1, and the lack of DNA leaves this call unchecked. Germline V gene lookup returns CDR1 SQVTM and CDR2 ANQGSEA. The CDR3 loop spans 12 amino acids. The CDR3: CSVGAGSQPQHF.

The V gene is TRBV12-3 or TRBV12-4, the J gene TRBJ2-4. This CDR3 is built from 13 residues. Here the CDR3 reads CASSWGAKNIQYF.

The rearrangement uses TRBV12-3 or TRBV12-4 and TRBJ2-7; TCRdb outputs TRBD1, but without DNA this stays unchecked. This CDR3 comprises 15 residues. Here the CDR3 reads CASSLSGTGAYEQYF.

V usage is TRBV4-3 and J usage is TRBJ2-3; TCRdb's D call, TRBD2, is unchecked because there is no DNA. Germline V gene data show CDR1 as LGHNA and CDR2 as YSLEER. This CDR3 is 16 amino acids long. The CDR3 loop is CASSLTSGGATDTQYF.

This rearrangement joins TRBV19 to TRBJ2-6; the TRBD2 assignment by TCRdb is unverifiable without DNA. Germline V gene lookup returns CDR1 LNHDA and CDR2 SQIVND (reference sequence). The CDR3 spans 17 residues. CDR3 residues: CASSLLAGVSGANVLTF. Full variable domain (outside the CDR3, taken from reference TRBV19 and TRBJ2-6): DGGITQSPKYLFRKEGQNVTLSCEQNLNHDAMYWYRQDPGQGLRLIYYSQIVNDFQKGDIAEGYSVSREKKESFPLTVTSAQKNPTAFYLCASSLLAGVSGANVLTFGAGSRLTVL.

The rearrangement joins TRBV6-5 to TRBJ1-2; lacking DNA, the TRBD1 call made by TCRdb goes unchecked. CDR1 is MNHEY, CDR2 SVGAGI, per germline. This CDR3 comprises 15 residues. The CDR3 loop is CASSSVGGASYGYTF.

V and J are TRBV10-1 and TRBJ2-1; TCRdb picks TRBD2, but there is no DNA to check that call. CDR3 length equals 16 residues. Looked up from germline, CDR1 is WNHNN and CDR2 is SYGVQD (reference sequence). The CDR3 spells CASSDLGSGGYNEQFF.

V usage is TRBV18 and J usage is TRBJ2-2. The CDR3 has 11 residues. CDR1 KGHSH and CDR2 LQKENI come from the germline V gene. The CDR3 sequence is CATFNTGELFF.

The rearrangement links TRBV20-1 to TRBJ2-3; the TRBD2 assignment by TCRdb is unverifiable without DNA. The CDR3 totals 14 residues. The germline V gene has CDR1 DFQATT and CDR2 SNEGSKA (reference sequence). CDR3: CSAKLAGGTDTQYF.

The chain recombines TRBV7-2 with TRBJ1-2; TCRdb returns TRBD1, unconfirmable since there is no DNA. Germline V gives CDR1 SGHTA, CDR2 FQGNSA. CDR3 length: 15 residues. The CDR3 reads CASSLVVRGAYGYTF.

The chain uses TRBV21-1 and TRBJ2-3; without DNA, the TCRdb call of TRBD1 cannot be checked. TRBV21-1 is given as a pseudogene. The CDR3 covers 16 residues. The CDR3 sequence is CASSKKDRGLIDTQYF.

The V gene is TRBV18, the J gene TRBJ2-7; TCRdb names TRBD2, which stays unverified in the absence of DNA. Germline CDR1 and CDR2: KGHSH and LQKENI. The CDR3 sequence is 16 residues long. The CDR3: CASSRTTSGGAEEQYF. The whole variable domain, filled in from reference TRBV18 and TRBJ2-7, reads NAGVMQNPRHLVRRRGQEARLRCSPMKGHSHVYWYRQLPEEGLKFMVYLQKENIIDESGMPKERFSAEFPKEGPSILRIQQVVRGDSAAYFCASSRTTSGGAEEQYFGPGTRLTVT.

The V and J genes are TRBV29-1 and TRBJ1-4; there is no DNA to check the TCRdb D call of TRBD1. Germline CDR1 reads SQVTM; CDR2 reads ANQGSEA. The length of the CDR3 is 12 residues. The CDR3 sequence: CSARTGVEKLFF.

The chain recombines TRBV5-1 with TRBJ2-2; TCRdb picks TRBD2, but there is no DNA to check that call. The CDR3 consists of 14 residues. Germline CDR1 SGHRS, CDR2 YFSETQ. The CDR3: CASSPFAGTGELFF.